This TCR beta chain was captured by sequencing in a study of beta chain features in type 1 diabetes (dated by TCRdb to 2016 to 2019). As for the study more broadly: No differences in mean age, gender distribution, total cell number or subset yield were found between patients and healthy donors. A total of some 110 million sorted cells were examined across all samples, and a strong correlation was observed between cell number per subset and RNA yield. The study compared the TCRB repertoires of sorted circulating CD4+ T cell subsets in recently diagnosed type 1 diabetes patients with those in matched healthy donors. Whereas all 28 donors provided naive and central memory subsets, regulatory and stem cell-like memory subsets were isolated from just 8 patients and roughly eight healthy donors.

For this clone: No cognate antigen has been identified for it. Base qualities are not provided; no much larger clone lies one nucleotide away.

Sequences MGHDK (CDR1) and SYGVNS (CDR2) are obtained from the germline V gene. The CDR3 numbers 11 residues from cysteine through phenylalanine. Only CDR3 DNA remains: 33 bases, in frame from the first base. At the junction V is shortened by 9 bases and J by 5 bases, with 11 bases in between. The entire amount of isolated RNA was reverse transcribed using the High Capacity cDNA Reverse Transcription Kit, so the sequenced TCRB transcripts were expressed ones. Naive, central memory and regulatory T cell samples underwent deep immunoSEQ sequencing, averaging about 3.3 million total reads per sample. After sorted cells were lysed in RLT buffer, RNA was extracted with DNase-treated RNeasy Micro or Mini kits, with the choice depending on cell number. To prevent cross-contamination, each cell subset was processed individually, whereas patient and healthy donor samples were processed jointly. The immunoSEQ multiplex PCR was used to amplify TCRB sequences from cDNA, yielding 87-bp fragments that span the CDR3 region. Sequencing of the amplicons was done on the Illumina HiSeq platform. The paper's processing steps were these. PCR bias was computationally corrected using synthetic template baselines, reads within Hamming distance 2 were collapsed, and singletons that could not be merged were discarded. Reads were aligned against IMGT so that V, D and J genes, CDR3 length and insertions or deletions at six rearrangement sites could be assigned. Within each subset, clonotype counts were normalized to the number of sorted cells before true diversity and Gini coefficients were calculated with the tcR R package. The overlap coefficient, calculated on TCRB nucleotide sequences, was used to quantify repertoire sharing. TCRdb limited this immuneACCESS table to in-frame rearrangements with V and J called. A share of clones is missing; checked studies link under half to unresolved V genes, and the rest is unexplained. From that table come the V and J calls and clone size; the DNA was used to work out D and trimming. The sample table contains 100,000 to 150,000 clones; only one count was recorded for around 9% of them. The ten largest clones capture roughly 0.75% of the sample.

General findings and caveats noted by the study authors: A moderate but significant shortening of TCRB CDR3 length was observed in type 1 diabetes patients in all four CD4+ subsets. PCR may preferentially amplify shorter templates, but because patient and control samples were amplified and corrected together, any resulting skew would affect both groups equally. At VDJ recombination sites, type 1 diabetes patients had fewer insertions and more deleted nucleotides, which implies abnormalities in thymic rearrangement. HLA sub-analyses involved small numbers of individuals, so any influence of HLA type on TCRB rearrangement remained unresolved. Because cDNA was sequenced instead of genomic DNA, highly expressing activated cells could be over-represented, though the groups showed no difference in activation or CD3 levels. The naive, central memory and regulatory TCRB repertoires appeared to resemble one another more closely among patients than among healthy donors.

A single peripheral blood draw of roughly 0.11 L on average was collected from each donor into heparinised tubes. A BD FACSAria II was used to sort naive, central memory, regulatory and stem cell-like memory CD4+ T cells with a panel that included CD45RO, CCR7, CD25, CD127, CD95 and CD27. Purity was above 95% for every sorted population. PBMCs were separated immediately by Lymphoprep density gradient centrifugation and were stained directly, without being cultured. So that batch effects would be minimized, each experiment stained and sorted samples in pairs, pairing one healthy donor with one patient.

Sequencing was done on a sample of central memory CD4+ T cells from blood. In this chain, TRBV25-1 is recombined with TRBJ2-7, with TRBD1 as a weak D call on 6 bases. This receptor was taken from a man younger than 45 with type 1 diabetes. The bases read TGTGCCAGTACAGGGAAAGACGAGCAGTACTTC. Its protein is CASTGKDEQYF.